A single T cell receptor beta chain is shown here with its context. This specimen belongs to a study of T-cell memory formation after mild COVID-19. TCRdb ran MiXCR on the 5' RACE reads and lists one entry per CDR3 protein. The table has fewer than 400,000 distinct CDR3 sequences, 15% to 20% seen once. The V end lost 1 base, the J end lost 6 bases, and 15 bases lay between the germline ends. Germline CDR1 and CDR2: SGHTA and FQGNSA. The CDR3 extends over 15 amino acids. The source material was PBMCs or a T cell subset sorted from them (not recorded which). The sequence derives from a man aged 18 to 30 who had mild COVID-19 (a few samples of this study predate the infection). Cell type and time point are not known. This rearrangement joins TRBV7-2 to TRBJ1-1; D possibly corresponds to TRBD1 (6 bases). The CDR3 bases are TGTGCCAGCAGCTTAGTGGGGAGGGGGGTCTCTGAAGCTTTCTTT. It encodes CASSLVGRGVSEAFF.